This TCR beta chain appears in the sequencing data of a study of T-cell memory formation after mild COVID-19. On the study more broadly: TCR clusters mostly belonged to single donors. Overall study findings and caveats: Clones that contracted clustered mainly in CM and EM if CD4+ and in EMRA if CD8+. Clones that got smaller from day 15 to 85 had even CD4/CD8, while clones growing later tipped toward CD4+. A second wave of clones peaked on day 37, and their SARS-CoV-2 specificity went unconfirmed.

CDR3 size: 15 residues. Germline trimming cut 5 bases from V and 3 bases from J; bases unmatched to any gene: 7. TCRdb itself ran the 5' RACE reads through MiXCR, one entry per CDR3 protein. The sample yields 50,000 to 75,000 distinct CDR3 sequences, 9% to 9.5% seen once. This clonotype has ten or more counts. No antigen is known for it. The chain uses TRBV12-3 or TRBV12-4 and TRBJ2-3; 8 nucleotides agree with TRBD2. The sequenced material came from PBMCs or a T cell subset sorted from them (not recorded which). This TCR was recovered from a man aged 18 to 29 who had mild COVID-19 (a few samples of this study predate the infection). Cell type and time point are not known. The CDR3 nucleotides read TGTGCCAGCAGTGACGGGACTAGATCTACAGATACGCAGTATTTT. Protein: CASSDGTRSTDTQYF.